These 30 T cell receptor beta chains were sequenced from one sample in a study of OX40 agonist ivuxolimab in advanced cancers. Method: immunoSEQ multiplex PCR; TCRdb's copy keeps in-frame clones and lacks some. The sample has 13,000 to 15,000 clones, over 75% seen once; the top ten hold under 35%. The source was CD4+ or CD8+ T cells sorted from blood, collected in a trial of the OX40 agonist ivuxolimab. All receptors come from an adult with an advanced solid tumor such as melanoma, head and neck, liver or kidney cancer.

Only a few counts were recorded for this clone. The chain carries TRBV29-1 and TRBJ2-1; 8 bases are a match to TRBD2. Germline lookup yields CDR1 SQVTM and CDR2 ANQGSEA. The CDR3 runs to 16 residues. J lost 5 bases, V lost 0 bases, and 9 bases had no gene match. CDR3 nucleotides: TGCAGCGTTGAAGATCCGGGCGGGAGGTCAAACAATGAGCAGTTCTTC. This encodes CSVEDPGGRSNNEQFF.

This clone rates as medium-sized. This sequence joins TRBV11-3 and TRBJ2-3; D remains ambiguous. The V and J ends lost 2 bases and 3 bases respectively, with 12 bases between them. The CDR3 contains 15 residues. Germline loops: CDR1 SGHNT, CDR2 YENEEA. The CDR3 DNA sequence: TGTGCCAGCAGCTTACTGGCTAGTTTAACAGATACGCAGTATTTT. The encoded protein is CASSLLASLTDTQYF. Using reference TRBV11-3 and TRBJ2-3 for the parts outside the CDR3, the full variable domain is EAGVVQSPRYKIIEKKQPVAFWCNPISGHNTLYWYLQNLGQGPELLIRYENEEAVDDSQLPKDRFSAERLKGVDSTLKIQPAELGDSAVYLCASSLLASLTDTQYFGPGTRLTVL.

V is TRBV29-1 and J is TRBJ2-3, with TRBD2 matching 11 bases. CDR1 SQVTM and CDR2 ANQGSEA come from the germline V gene. The CDR3 is 14 residues long. Unmatched junction bases numbered 5, after V lost 3 bases and J lost 6 bases. CDR3 protein: CSVDGTSGQDTQYF. In DNA form, the CDR3 reads TGCAGCGTTGATGGGACTAGCGGCCAGGATACGCAGTATTTT.

V gene TRBV6-6 combines with J gene TRBJ2-7; D not resolved. The CDR3 contains 14 residues. The V end lost 0 bases, the J end lost 3 bases, and 9 bases lay between the germline ends. CDR1 and CDR2 (germline): MNHNY, SVGAGI (reference sequence). CDR3 residues: CASSYSALVYEQYF. The CDR3 DNA is TGTGCCAGCAGTTACTCGGCCCTAGTCTACGAGCAGTACTTC.

The rearrangement uses TRBV9 and TRBJ2-2; D remains unclear. The CDR3 has 11 amino acids. Germline-derived CDR1 and CDR2 are SGDLS and YYNGEE. V was clipped by 4 bases and J by 6 bases, with 4 bases between them. The CDR3 loop is CASSSSGELFF. CDR3 coding DNA: TGTGCCAGCAGCTCGTCCGGGGAGCTGTTTTTT.

CDR3 nucleotides: TGTGCCAGCCGGGGGGCCTCGGAGACCCAGTACTTC. It is translated as CASRGASETQYF. The rearrangement joins TRBV5-6 to TRBJ2-5; a possible D gene is TRBD2 (7 bases). Germline V gives CDR1 SGHDT, CDR2 YYEEEE. The CDR3 is 12 amino acids. Trimming took off 7 bases at V and 5 bases at J, with 12 bases between the two ends.

A few counts support this clone. The genes are TRBV7-8 and TRBJ1-2; 7 bases agree with TRBD1. This CDR3 has 17 residues. After removal of 4 bases from V and 2 bases from J, the junction contained 13 bases not matched to a gene. Germline CDR1 SGHVS, CDR2 FQNEAQ. CDR3 DNA sequence: TGTGCCAGCAGCTCAGCTCCTCCGGGACAGAGGAACTATGGCTACACCTTC. The encoded protein is CASSSAPPGQRNYGYTF.

This clone has a handful of counts. The chain joins TRBV6-5 to TRBJ2-3; TRBD2 matches at 7 bases. Germline V CDR1 and CDR2: MNHEY, SVGAGI. This CDR3 is built from 11 residues. V was pared by 6 bases and J by 12 bases, with 6 bases of the junction left unmatched. The CDR3 DNA reads as TGTGCCAGCAGAACCGGGACTATCCAGTATTTT. It translates to CASRTGTIQYF.

The chain carries TRBV28 and TRBJ1-1; a weak D match, TRBD1 (6 bases). Between the trimmed V and J ends, which lost 1 base and 2 bases, there was a span of 17 bases. Germline loops: CDR1 MDHEN, CDR2 SYDVKM. The CDR3 spans 17 residues. CDR3 sequence reads: CASSLFRTGSLNTEAFF. CDR3 nucleotides: TGTGCCAGCAGTTTATTCAGAACAGGGAGCCTTAACACTGAAGCTTTCTTT.

V and J are TRBV19 and TRBJ2-2; D uncertain. The V gene lost 7 bases and the J gene lost 1 base, with 10 bases spanning the gap. The CDR3 is 14 amino acids. Per the germline V gene, CDR1 is LNHDA and CDR2 is SQIVND (reference sequence). The CDR3: CASTSGLNTGELFF. In DNA, the CDR3 is TGTGCCAGTACATCCGGGCTGAACACCGGGGAGCTGTTTTTT.

The chain has TRBV7-9 and TRBJ1-4; TRBD1 matches 7 bases. Germline assignment: CDR1 SEHNR and CDR2 FQNEAQ (reference sequence). The CDR3 contains 15 residues. Trimming removed 5 bases from V and 0 bases from J; junction bases left unmatched: 3. The CDR3 loop is CASSLQGATNEKLFF. The CDR3 DNA reads TGTGCCAGCAGCCTCCAGGGGGCAACTAATGAAAAACTGTTTTTT. Full variable domain (remainder filled in from reference TRBV7-9 and TRBJ1-4): DTGVSQNPRHKITKRGQNVTFRCDPISEHNRLYWYRQTLGQGPEFLTYFQNEAQLEKSRLLSDRFSAERPKGSFSTLEIQRTEQGDSAMYLCASSLQGATNEKLFFGSGTQLSVL.

This clone was seen only once. J is TRBJ2-1 and V is TRBV7-9; possible D gene TRBD1, 5 bases. The CDR3 sequence is 16 residues long. Germline CDR1 and CDR2: SEHNR and FQNEAQ (reference sequence). V gave up 0 bases and J gave up 6 bases, with 15 bases separating them. CDR3 sequence reads: CASSLALWYRTNEQFF. CDR3 DNA sequence: TGTGCCAGCAGCTTAGCTTTATGGTACAGGACCAATGAGCAGTTCTTC.

Here the CDR3 DNA reads TGTGCCAGTAGTGCTGCATACTCTGGAAACACCATATATTTT. As protein: CASSAAYSGNTIYF. V and J are TRBV19 and TRBJ1-3; no definite D call. Looked up from germline, CDR1 is LNHDA and CDR2 is SQIVND (reference sequence). The V gene lost 5 bases and the J gene lost 0 bases, with 8 bases spanning the gap. CDR3 size: 14 residues.

The J gene is TRBJ2-7, the V gene TRBV5-1; perhaps TRBD2 as D (5 bases). The CDR3 has 15 amino acids. Trimming took off 4 bases at V and 2 bases at J, with 16 bases between the two ends. Germline lookup yields CDR1 SGHRS and CDR2 YFSETQ. The CDR3 coding sequence is TGCGCCAGCAGCGGGGATCGAGGGCTGACCTACGAGCAGTACTTC. Its protein is CASSGDRGLTYEQYF.

The rearrangement links TRBV4-1 to TRBJ2-1; D possibly corresponds to TRBD2 (5 bases). Germline V lookup: CDR1 MGHRA, CDR2 YSYEKL. This CDR3 is 15 amino acids long. With 4 bases removed from V and 0 bases from J, the gap between germline ends came to 10 bases. The CDR3 loop is CASSRGGSSYNEQFF. The CDR3 bases are TGCGCCAGCAGCCGTGGAGGAAGCTCCTACAATGAGCAGTTCTTC.

CDR3 sequence (DNA): TGTGCCAGCTCACGAGAGGCCGGAGGAACAGATACGCAGTATTTT. This sequence encodes CASSREAGGTDTQYF. The V gene is TRBV18, the J gene TRBJ2-3, with D possibly TRBD2 on 5 matching bases. Trimming removed 4 bases from V and 3 bases from J, with 14 bases in between. This CDR3 contains 15 residues. Germline lookup yields CDR1 KGHSH and CDR2 LQKENI. Looking up the rest from reference TRBV18 and TRBJ2-3 gives the full variable domain: NAGVMQNPRHLVRRRGQEARLRCSPMKGHSHVYWYRQLPEEGLKFMVYLQKENIIDESGMPKERFSAEFPKEGPSILRIQQVVRGDSAAYFCASSREAGGTDTQYFGPGTRLTVL.

V is TRBV5-1 and J is TRBJ2-2; the match to TRBD2 covers 7 bases. The CDR3 totals 16 residues. Germline values: CDR1 SGHRS, CDR2 YFSETQ. With V trimmed by 2 bases and J by 0 bases, 4 bases remained unmatched. CDR3 nucleotides: TGCGCCAGCAGCTTCCTAGCGGCAACGAACACCGGGGAGCTGTTTTTT. It yields the protein CASSFLAATNTGELFF. The full variable domain, rest sourced from reference TRBV5-1 and TRBJ2-2, is KAGVTQTPRYLIKTRGQQVTLSCSPISGHRSVSWYQQTPGQGLQFLFEYFSETQRNKGNFPGRFSGRQFSNSRSEMNVSTLELGDSALYLCASSFLAATNTGELFFGEGSRLTVL.

The J gene is TRBJ2-2, the V gene TRBV9, with a possible D match to TRBD1 (6 bases). This CDR3 has 16 amino acids. The germline gives CDR1 SGDLS, CDR2 YYNGEE. Trimming stripped 2 bases from V and 4 bases from J, with 15 bases between. The CDR3, as DNA: TGTGCCAGCAGCGTCATACAGGGCGAGGGCACCGGGGAGCTGTTTTTT. Translation gives CASSVIQGEGTGELFF.

The chain recombines TRBV11-3 with TRBJ2-3; no clear D. The CDR3 loop spans 11 amino acids. V lost 1 base to trimming and J lost 5 bases, with 1 base between them. Germline loops: CDR1 SGHNT, CDR2 YENEEA. CDR3 protein: CASSLGDTQYF. The CDR3, as DNA: TGTGCCAGCAGCTTAGGAGATACGCAGTATTTT.

The chain is built from TRBV27 and TRBJ1-1; D gene unclear. V lost 5 bases to trimming and J lost 0 bases, with 7 bases between them. The CDR3 extends over 13 amino acids. In germline, CDR1 is MNHEY, CDR2 SMNVEV (reference sequence). This CDR3 is CASSDGMNTEAFF. CDR3 bases: TGTGCCAGCAGTGACGGAATGAACACTGAAGCTTTCTTT.

CDR3 in amino acids: CASSEALGLAGAQETQYF. CDR3 DNA sequence: TGTGCCAGCAGTGAAGCGCTTGGGCTAGCGGGGGCCCAAGAGACCCAGTACTTC. The V and J genes are TRBV2 and TRBJ2-5; TRBD2 matches 10 bases. Trimming removed 0 bases from V and 1 base from J; junction bases left unmatched: 8. The CDR3 runs 18 residues. Germline V gene sequence: CDR1 SNHLY, CDR2 FYNNEI.

J is TRBJ2-7 and V is TRBV5-4, with D unresolved. V lost 6 bases and J lost 2, with 12 bases in between. Germline V lookup: CDR1 SGHNT, CDR2 YYREEE (reference sequence). This CDR3 has 13 amino acids. This CDR3 reads CASNPEGTYEQYF. The CDR3 DNA is TGTGCCAGCAACCCCGAAGGGACCTACGAGCAGTACTTC.

V usage is TRBV6-1 and J usage is TRBJ1-2; TRBD1 matches at 7 bases. The CDR3 contains 15 residues. J gave up 8 bases and V 6 bases, and 15 bases lay outside the gene matches. CDR1 MNHNS and CDR2 SASEGT come from the germline V gene. The CDR3 sequence is CASSDPGQPEGGYTF. In DNA, the CDR3 is TGTGCCAGCAGCGATCCGGGACAGCCCGAAGGAGGCTACACCTTC.

This sequence joins TRBV5-1 and TRBJ2-6; TRBD1 agrees at 11 bases. This CDR3 spans 19 amino acids. Per the germline V gene, CDR1 is SGHRS and CDR2 is YFSETQ. The V and J ends lost 4 bases and 2 bases, in that order; junction bases with no gene match: 11. CDR3 bases: TGCGCCAGCAGCGAACGACCCTCGGGACAGGGGGCTGGGGCCAACGTCCTGACTTTC. This codes for CASSERPSGQGAGANVLTF.

V gene TRBV7-9 combines with J gene TRBJ2-1; TRBD1 aligns across 9 bases. Germline CDR1 SEHNR, CDR2 FQNEAQ (reference sequence). The CDR3 is 14 residues long. V dropped 5 bases and J dropped 10; count of bases not matched to a gene: 9. The CDR3 sequence: CASSEPGQGGEQFF. The CDR3 nucleotides read TGTGCCAGCAGCGAGCCGGGACAGGGTGGGGAGCAGTTCTTC.

The V gene is TRBV28, the J gene TRBJ2-1; 7 nucleotides agree with TRBD2. Germline values: CDR1 MDHEN, CDR2 SYDVKM. The CDR3 has 19 residues. V lost 7 bases to trimming and J lost 0 bases; unmatched junction nucleotides: 18. CDR3 DNA: TGTGCCAGCACCGGGGGACTACAAGGCGGGGAAAGCTCCTACAATGAGCAGTTCTTC. Encoded protein: CASTGGLQGGESSYNEQFF. Together with reference TRBV28 and TRBJ2-1, the CDR3 gives the full variable domain: DVKVTQSSRYLVKRTGEKVFLECVQDMDHENMFWYRQDPGLGLRLIYFSYDVKMKEKGDIPEGYSVSREKKERFSLILESASTNQTSMYLCASTGGLQGGESSYNEQFFGPGTRLTVL.

The chain couples TRBV6-6 to TRBJ2-7, with a weak D call TRBD1 (6 bases). Germline-derived CDR1 and CDR2 are MNHNY and SVGAGI (reference sequence). This CDR3 spans 15 amino acids. V was pared by 8 bases and J by 2 bases, with 19 bases between. The CDR3 spells CASGSGQQRAYEQYF. The CDR3 DNA follows: TGTGCCAGCGGGAGTGGACAGCAACGAGCCTACGAGCAGTACTTC.

The chain carries TRBV28 and TRBJ2-7; D is possibly TRBD1 (5 bases). Germline assignment: CDR1 MDHEN and CDR2 SYDVKM. The CDR3 runs to 14 residues. Trimming left V 4 bases short and J 6 bases short, with 16 bases between. Here the CDR3 DNA reads TGTGCCAGCAGTTCGCCTGGACACCACCGCGAGCAGTACTTC. It is translated as CASSSPGHHREQYF.

The genes are TRBV6-1 and TRBJ2-7; 9 bases are shared with TRBD1. Germline loops: CDR1 MNHNS, CDR2 SASEGT. This CDR3 has 15 residues. V was clipped by 4 bases and J by 6 bases; unmatched bases: 10. CDR3 nucleotides: TGTGCCAGCAGTGTAACGGGACAGGGTTCCCGCGAGCAGTACTTC. This codes for CASSVTGQGSREQYF.

The V call is TRBV5-1, the J call TRBJ2-5; unclear D gene. The assigned J gene may be wrong: the sequence end matches TRBJ2-7 better. Germline V CDR1 and CDR2: SGHRS, YFSETQ. The CDR3 is 17 residues long. CDR3 sequence reads: CASSQYFSGVSSYEQYF. Here the CDR3 DNA reads TGCGCCAGCAGCCAATACTTTAGTGGAGTGAGCTCCTACGAGCAGTACTTC.